These T cell receptor beta chains were read from a single sample in a study of control samples from healthy donors and cancer patients. TCRdb's table, derived via immunoSEQ multiplex PCR, lists solely in-frame clones and lacks some. The table records about 250,000 clones, approximately 80% of them present only once. Sequencing was performed on PBMCs. The source of these receptors is a woman in her sixties with lung cancer. Both conserved end residues are part of each CDR3. The D gene is left open where the match is weak. Expanded clones are given a class, and other clones once, few, many or no size at all.

clone_size,d_call,v_call,j_call,cdr3_nt,cdr3_aa
many,TRBD1,TRBV6-5,TRBJ1-6,TGTGCCAGCAGCCGTACAGGGGTTAATTCACCCCTCCACTTT,CASSRTGVNSPLHF
few,NA,TRBV11-2,TRBJ2-2,TGTGCCAGCAGACGGTTACGGGGGAACACCGGGGAGCTGTTTTTT,CASRRLRGNTGELFF
NA,NA,TRBV11-2,TRBJ1-1,TGTGCCAGCAGCTTAGATAGTGTCGGCACTGAAGCTTTCTTT,CASSLDSVGTEAFF
few,TRBD1,TRBV3-1/TRBV3-2,TRBJ1-5,TGTGCCAGCAGCCAATCAGGGGGTGTCCAGCCCCAGCATTTT,CASSQSGGVQPQHF
few,NA,TRBV27,TRBJ2-7,TGTGCCAGCAGTTTCTCCCGAGGGGGGTTGAACTACGAGCAGTACTTC,CASSFSRGGLNYEQYF
NA,NA,TRBV10-3,TRBJ1-5,TGTGCCGCACGAGGTCCCGGTGGCAATCAGCCCCAGCATTTT,CAARGPGGNQPQHF
NA,NA,TRBV18,TRBJ1-5,TGTGCCAGCTCACCAATAAGGGACGGTAATCAGCCCCAGCATTTT,CASSPIRDGNQPQHF
NA,NA,TRBV23-1,TRBJ1-1,TGCGCCAGCAGTCAATCAATAGGGACTGAAGCTTTCTTT,CASSQSIGTEAFF
NA,TRBD2,TRBV7-9,TRBJ2-7,TGTGCCAGCAGTGGCCGGGGGGGCTTCTACGAGCAGTACTTC,CASSGRGGFYEQYF
NA,TRBD2,TRBV11-2,TRBJ2-3,TGTGCCAGCAGCTTAGATCAGAGCGCCCTAGCGGGAGGTCGGGATACGCAGTATTTT,CASSLDQSALAGGRDTQYF
NA,NA,TRBV2,TRBJ2-6,TGTGCCAGCAGTAGTTGGACATGGACGGACTCTGGGGCCAACGTCCTGACTTTC,CASSSWTWTDSGANVLTF
many,NA,TRBV3-1/TRBV3-2,TRBJ2-5,TGTGCCAGCAGCCAAGGTAATCGGGAGACCCAGTACTTC,CASSQGNRETQYF
NA,TRBD1,TRBV6-5,TRBJ1-2,TGTGCCAGCAGTTATAGGCAGGGGGCCTACTATGGCTACACCTTC,CASSYRQGAYYGYTF
NA,NA,TRBV6-5,TRBJ1-1,TGTGCCAGCAGTACCGGGACACTAAACACTGAAGCTTTCTTT,CASSTGTLNTEAFF
NA,TRBD1,TRBV2,TRBJ2-2,TGTGCCAGCAGTGTGACAGGGCGGCCCGGGGAGCTGTTTTTT,CASSVTGRPGELFF
NA,TRBD2,TRBV7-9,TRBJ2-3,TGTGCCAGCAGCTTAGCATTAGCGGGAGTTTTAGATACGCAGTATTTT,CASSLALAGVLDTQYF
few,NA,TRBV6-5,TRBJ1-5,TGTGCCAGCAGTTACGATAGCAATCAGCCCCAGCATTTT,CASSYDSNQPQHF
NA,NA,TRBV5-1,TRBJ1-3,TGCGCCAGCAGCTTGGGTCACACAGGGAGTTCTGGAAACACCATATATTTT,CASSLGHTGSSGNTIYF
many,NA,TRBV5-1,TRBJ2-5,TGCGCCAGCAGACGGGGGTTACAAGAGACCCAGTACTTC,CASRRGLQETQYF
NA,NA,TRBV2,TRBJ2-5,TGTGCCAGCAGTGAAGCTTCAGAGACCCAGTACTTC,CASSEASETQYF
few,NA,TRBV7-9,TRBJ2-2,TGTGCCAGCAGCTTAATGGGACTTGACACCGGGGAGCTGTTTTTT,CASSLMGLDTGELFF
NA,NA,TRBV5-1,TRBJ2-5,TGCGCCAGCAGCTTGGGGGGACTTCTAAACTTC,CASSLGGLLNF
NA,TRBD2,TRBV10-1,TRBJ2-3,TGCGCCAGCAGTGAGTCGGGACTATCCAGGAACACAGATACGCAGTATTTT,CASSESGLSRNTDTQYF
NA,TRBD1,TRBV7-9,TRBJ1-2,TGTGCCAGCAGCCTAATGACAGGGGCCCTTGACTATGGCTACACCTTC,CASSLMTGALDYGYTF
NA,NA,TRBV12-3/TRBV12-4,TRBJ2-5,TGTGCCAGCCGATTGCGCCAAGAGACCCAGTACTTC,CASRLRQETQYF
NA,NA,TRBV7-3,TRBJ1-2,TGTGCCAGCAGCGCCGGACCGAACTATGGCTACACCTTC,CASSAGPNYGYTF
NA,TRBD1,TRBV7-3,TRBJ1-1,TGTGCCAGCAGCCGAGGGGGCGTCGGCACTGAAGCTTTCTTT,CASSRGGVGTEAFF
NA,TRBD1,TRBV7-9,TRBJ1-1,TGTGCCAGCAGCTTTACAGGGGACTCTGAAGCTTTCTTT,CASSFTGDSEAFF
NA,NA,TRBV10-3,TRBJ2-1,TGTGCCATTTCAGGGTTGGGTGAGCAGTTCTTC,CAISGLGEQFF
NA,NA,TRBV5-4,TRBJ1-1,TGTGCCAGCAGCTCGACTACAACCGGGATTGAAGCTTTCTTT,CASSSTTTGIEAFF
NA,TRBD1,TRBV6-6,TRBJ2-7,TGTGCCAGCAGTTACCCCGGACAGGGGAACTACGAGCAGTACTTC,CASSYPGQGNYEQYF